The source of this T cell receptor beta chain is a study of blood T cell repertoires in COVID-19. Whole-study context: T cells, B-cell-depleted T cells, or PBMCs provided the cDNA or gDNA that served as material.

In germline, CDR1 is SGHTA, CDR2 FQGNSA. V gave up 5 bases and J gave up 3 bases; unmatched junction bases: 9. The CDR3 extends over 16 amino acids. As originally analysed: How many nucleated cells were present was estimated from reference gene primer amplification. The protocol was immunoSEQ multiplex PCR, while the TCRdb copy is restricted to in-frame clones and leaves out a portion. That table supplies the V and J calls and clone size; D and trimming were determined from the DNA. The sample consists of some 16,000 clones, approximately 85% of them appearing once. This sequence was found in a man aged 70-80 years in a cohort sampled during active COVID-19. Sequencing used peripheral blood. The chain has TRBV7-2 and TRBJ2-1, with TRBD2 matching over 8 bases. CDR3 in amino acids: CASSGESGSVYNEQFF. DNA for the CDR3: TGTGCCAGCAGCGGAGAGAGCGGGAGTGTCTACAATGAGCAGTTCTTC.